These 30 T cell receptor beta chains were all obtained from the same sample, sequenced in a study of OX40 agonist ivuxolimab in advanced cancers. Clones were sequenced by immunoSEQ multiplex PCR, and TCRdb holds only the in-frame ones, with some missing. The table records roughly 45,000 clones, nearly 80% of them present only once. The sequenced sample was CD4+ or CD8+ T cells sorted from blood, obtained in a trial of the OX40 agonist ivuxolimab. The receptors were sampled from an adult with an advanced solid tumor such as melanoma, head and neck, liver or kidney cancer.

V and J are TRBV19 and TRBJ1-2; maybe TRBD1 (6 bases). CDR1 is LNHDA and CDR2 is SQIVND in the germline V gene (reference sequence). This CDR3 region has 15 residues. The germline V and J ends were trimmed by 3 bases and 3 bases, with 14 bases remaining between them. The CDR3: CASSMGHQPHYGYTF. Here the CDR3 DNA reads TGTGCCAGTAGTATGGGACACCAACCTCACTATGGCTACACCTTC.

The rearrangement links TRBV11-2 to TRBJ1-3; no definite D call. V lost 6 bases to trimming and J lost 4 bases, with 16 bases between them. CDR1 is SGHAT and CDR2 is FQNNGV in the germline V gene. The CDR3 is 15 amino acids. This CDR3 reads CASSYGGPLGNTIYF. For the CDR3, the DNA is TGTGCCAGCAGTTACGGTGGGCCGCTCGGAAACACCATATATTTT.

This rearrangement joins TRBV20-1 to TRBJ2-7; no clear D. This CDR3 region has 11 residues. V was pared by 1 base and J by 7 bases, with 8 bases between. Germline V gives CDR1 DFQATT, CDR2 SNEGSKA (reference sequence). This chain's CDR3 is CSARVSKEQYF. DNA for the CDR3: TGCAGTGCTAGAGTAAGTAAAGAGCAGTACTTC.

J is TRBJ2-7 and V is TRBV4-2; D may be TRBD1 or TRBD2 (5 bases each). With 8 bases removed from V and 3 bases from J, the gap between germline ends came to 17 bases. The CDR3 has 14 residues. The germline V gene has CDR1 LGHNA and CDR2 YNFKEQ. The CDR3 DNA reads TGTGCCAGCTCAACGGGGCTGGGACGCTACGAGCAGTACTTC. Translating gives CASSTGLGRYEQYF.

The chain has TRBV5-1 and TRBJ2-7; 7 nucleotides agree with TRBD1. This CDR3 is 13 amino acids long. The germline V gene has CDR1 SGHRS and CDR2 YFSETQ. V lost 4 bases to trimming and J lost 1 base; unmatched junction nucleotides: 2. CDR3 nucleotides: TGCGCCAGCAGCGGGACAGTATCCTACGAGCAGTACTTC. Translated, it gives CASSGTVSYEQYF.

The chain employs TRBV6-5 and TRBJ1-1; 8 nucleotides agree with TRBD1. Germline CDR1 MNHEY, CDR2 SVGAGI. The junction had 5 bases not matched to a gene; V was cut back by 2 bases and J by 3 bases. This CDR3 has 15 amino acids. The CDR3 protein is CASSYTGQAYTEAFF. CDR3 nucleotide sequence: TGTGCCAGCAGTTACACGGGACAGGCTTACACTGAAGCTTTCTTT.

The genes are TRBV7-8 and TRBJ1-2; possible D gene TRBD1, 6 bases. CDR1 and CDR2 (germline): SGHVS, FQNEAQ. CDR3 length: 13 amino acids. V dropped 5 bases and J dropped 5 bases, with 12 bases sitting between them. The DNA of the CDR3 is TGTGCCAGCAGCGGACGAACAGGGTATGGCTACACCTTC. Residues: CASSGRTGYGYTF.

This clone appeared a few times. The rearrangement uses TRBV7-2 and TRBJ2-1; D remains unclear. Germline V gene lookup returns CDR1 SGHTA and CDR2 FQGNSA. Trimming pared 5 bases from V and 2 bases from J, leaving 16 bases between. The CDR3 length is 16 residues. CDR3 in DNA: TGTGCCAGCAGCCTACGACGAACCCAAACCTACAATGAGCAGTTCTTC. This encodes CASSLRRTQTYNEQFF.

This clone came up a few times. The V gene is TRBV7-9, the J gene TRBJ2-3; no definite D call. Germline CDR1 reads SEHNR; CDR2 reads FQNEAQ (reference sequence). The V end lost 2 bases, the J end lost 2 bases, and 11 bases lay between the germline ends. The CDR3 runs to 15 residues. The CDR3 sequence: CASSLLGRYTDTQYF. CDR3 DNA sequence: TGTGCCAGCAGCTTATTAGGAAGGTACACAGATACGCAGTATTTT.

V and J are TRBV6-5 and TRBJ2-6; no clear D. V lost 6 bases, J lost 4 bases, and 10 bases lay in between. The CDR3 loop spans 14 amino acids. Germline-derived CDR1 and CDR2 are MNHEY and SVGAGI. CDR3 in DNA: TGTGCCAGCAGATCACCCTCGGGGGCCAACGTCCTGACTTTC. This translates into CASRSPSGANVLTF.

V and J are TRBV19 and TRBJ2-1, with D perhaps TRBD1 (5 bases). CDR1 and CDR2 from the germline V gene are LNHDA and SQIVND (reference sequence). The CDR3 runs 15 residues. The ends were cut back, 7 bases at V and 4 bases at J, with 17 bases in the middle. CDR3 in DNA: TGTGCCAGTATGGGCAGGGCCACTCTTTACAATGAGCAGTTCTTC. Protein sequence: CASMGRATLYNEQFF.

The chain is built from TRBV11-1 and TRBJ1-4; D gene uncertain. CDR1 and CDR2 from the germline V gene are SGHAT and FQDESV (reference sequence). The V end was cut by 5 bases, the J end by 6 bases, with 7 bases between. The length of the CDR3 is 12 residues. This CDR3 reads CASSREDEKLFF. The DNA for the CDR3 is TGTGCCAGCAGCAGGGAAGATGAAAAACTGTTTTTT.

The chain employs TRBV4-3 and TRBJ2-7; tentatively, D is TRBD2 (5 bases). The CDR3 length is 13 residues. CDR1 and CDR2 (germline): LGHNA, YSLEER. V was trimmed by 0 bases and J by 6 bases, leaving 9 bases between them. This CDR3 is CASSQDRAVEQYF. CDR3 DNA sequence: TGCGCCAGCAGCCAAGACCGAGCGGTCGAGCAGTACTTC.

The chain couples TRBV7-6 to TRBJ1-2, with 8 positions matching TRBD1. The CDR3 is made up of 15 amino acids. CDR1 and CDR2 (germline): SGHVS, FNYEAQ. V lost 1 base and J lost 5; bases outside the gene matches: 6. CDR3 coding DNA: TGTGCCAGCAGCTTAGGTCCAGGGGGCAATTATGGCTACACCTTC. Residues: CASSLGPGGNYGYTF.

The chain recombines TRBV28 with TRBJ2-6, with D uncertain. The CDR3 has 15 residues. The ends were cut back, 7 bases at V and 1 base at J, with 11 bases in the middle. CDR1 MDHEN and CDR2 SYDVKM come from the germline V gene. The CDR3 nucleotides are TGTGCCAGCACCCGACCAGCTTCTGGGGCCAACGTCCTGACTTTC. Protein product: CASTRPASGANVLTF.

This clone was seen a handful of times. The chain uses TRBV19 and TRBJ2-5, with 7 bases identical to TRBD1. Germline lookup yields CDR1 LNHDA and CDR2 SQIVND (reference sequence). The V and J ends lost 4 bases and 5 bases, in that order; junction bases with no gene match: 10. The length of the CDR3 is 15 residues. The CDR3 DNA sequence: TGTGCCAGTAGTAGCAGACAGGGTGGCTCTGAGACCCAGTACTTC. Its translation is CASSSRQGGSETQYF.

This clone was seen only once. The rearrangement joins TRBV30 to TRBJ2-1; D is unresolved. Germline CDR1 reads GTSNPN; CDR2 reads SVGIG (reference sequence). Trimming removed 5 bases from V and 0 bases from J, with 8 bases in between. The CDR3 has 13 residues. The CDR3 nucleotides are TGTGCCTGGTCGATGAGCTCCTACAATGAGCAGTTCTTC. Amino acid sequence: CAWSMSSYNEQFF.

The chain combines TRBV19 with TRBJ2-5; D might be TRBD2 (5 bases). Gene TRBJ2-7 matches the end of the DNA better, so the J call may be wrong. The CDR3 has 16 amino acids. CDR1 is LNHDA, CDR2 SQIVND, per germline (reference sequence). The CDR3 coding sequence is TGTGCCAGTAGTATCGAGGGTAGGCTCAGCCCCTACGAGCAGTACTTC. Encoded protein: CASSIEGRLSPYEQYF.

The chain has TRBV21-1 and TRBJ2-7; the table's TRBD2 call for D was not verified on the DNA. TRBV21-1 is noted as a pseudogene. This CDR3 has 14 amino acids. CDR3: CASSKKTKAYEQYF. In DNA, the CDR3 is TGTGCCAGCAGCAAAAAGACTAAAGCCTACGAGCAGTACTTC.

CDR3 region: CASRTNNKTSGPTYNEQFF. The CDR3 DNA reads as TGTGCCAGCCGTACTAACAATAAAACTAGCGGGCCAACCTACAATGAGCAGTTCTTC. The V and J genes are TRBV5-5 and TRBJ2-1; the match to TRBD2 covers 9 bases. V lost 7 bases and J lost 2; bases outside the gene matches: 19. From germline, CDR1 is SGHKS and CDR2 YYEKEE (reference sequence). This CDR3 has 19 residues.

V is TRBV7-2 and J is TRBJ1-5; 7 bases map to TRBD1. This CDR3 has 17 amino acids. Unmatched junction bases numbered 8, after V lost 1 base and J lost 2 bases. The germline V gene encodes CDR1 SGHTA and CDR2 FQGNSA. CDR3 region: CASSLGGGGVGNQPQHF. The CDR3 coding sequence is TGTGCCAGCAGCTTAGGAGGGGGCGGAGTGGGCAATCAGCCCCAGCATTTT.

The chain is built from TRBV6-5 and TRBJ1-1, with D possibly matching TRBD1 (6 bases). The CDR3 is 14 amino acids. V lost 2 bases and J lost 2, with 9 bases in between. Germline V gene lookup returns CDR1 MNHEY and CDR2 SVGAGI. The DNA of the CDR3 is TGTGCCAGCAGTTACAGGGGGGAAAACACTGAAGCTTTCTTT. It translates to CASSYRGENTEAFF.

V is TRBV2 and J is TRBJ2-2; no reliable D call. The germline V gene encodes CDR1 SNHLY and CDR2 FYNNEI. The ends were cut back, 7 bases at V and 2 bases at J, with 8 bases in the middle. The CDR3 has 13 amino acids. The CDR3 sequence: CASNQLNTGELFF. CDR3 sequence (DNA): TGTGCCAGCAATCAGCTAAACACCGGGGAGCTGTTTTTT.

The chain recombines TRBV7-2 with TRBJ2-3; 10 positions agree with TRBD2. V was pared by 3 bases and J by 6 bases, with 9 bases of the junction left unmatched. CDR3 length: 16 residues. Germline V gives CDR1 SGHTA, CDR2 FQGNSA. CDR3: CASSLGTSGTGDTQYF. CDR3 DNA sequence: TGTGCCAGCAGCTTGGGTACTAGCGGGACGGGGGATACGCAGTATTTT.

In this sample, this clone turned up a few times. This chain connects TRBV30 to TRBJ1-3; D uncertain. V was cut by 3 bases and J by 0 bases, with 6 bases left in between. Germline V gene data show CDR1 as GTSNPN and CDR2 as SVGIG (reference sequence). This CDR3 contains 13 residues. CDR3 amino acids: CAWRFPSGNTIYF. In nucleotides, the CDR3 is TGTGCCTGGAGGTTCCCCTCTGGAAACACCATATATTTT.

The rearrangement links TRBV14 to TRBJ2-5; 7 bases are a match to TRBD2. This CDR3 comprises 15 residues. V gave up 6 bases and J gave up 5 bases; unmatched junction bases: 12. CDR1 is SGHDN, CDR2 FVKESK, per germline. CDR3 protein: CASSPRAGVGETQYF. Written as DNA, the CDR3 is TGTGCCAGCAGTCCCCGGGCGGGAGTGGGTGAGACCCAGTACTTC.

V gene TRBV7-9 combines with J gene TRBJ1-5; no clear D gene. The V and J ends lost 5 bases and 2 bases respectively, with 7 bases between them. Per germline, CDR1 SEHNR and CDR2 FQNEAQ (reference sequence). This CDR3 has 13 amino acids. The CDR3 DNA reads TGTGCCAGCAGCCCTGATGGCAATCAGCCCCAGCATTTT. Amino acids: CASSPDGNQPQHF. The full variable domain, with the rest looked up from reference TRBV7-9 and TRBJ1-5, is DTGVSQNPRHKITKRGQNVTFRCDPISEHNRLYWYRQTLGQGPEFLTYFQNEAQLEKSRLLSDRFSAERPKGSFSTLEIQRTEQGDSAMYLCASSPDGNQPQHFGDGTRLSIL.

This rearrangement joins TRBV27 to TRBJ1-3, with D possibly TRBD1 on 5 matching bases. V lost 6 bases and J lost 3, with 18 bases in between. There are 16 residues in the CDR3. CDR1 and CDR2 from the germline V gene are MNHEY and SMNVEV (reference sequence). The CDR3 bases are TGTGCCAGCAGGGGACCCTCCTATAAGAATGGAAACACCATATATTTT. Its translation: CASRGPSYKNGNTIYF.

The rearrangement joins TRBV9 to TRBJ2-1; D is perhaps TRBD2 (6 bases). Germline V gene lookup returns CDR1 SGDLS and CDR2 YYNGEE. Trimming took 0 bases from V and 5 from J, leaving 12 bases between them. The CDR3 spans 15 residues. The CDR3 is CASSVEQGGHNEQFF. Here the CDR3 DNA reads TGTGCCAGCAGCGTAGAGCAGGGAGGCCACAATGAGCAGTTCTTC.

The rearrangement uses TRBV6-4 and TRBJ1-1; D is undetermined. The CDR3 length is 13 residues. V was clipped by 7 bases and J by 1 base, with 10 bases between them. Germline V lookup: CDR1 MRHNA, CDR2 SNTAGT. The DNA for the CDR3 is TGTGCCAGCAAATCGCAAGAGAACACTGAAGCTTTCTTT. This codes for CASKSQENTEAFF.